This T cell receptor (beta chain) derives from a study of blood T cell repertoires in COVID-19. Study as a whole: Both acute and convalescent COVID-19 samples were obtained from the United States, Italy and Spain. T cells, B-cell-depleted T cells, or PBMCs supplied cDNA or gDNA.

Germline lookup yields CDR1 SGHNT and CDR2 YYREEE (reference sequence). V was cut by 6 bases and J by 0 bases, with 8 bases left in between. This CDR3 has 13 amino acids. Per the study methods: Reference gene primer amplification yielded estimated nucleated cell counts. Sequenced by immunoSEQ multiplex PCR; TCRdb stores in-frame clones only, minus some. The V and J calls and the clone size are those of that table, but D and trimming were determined from the DNA. The table includes about 76,000 clones, 82% detected once. The source is a human donor in a cohort sampled during active COVID-19. Source material: peripheral blood. The chain employs TRBV5-4 and TRBJ2-3; D gene uncertain. The DNA of the CDR3 is TGTGCCAGCAAATACAGTAGCACAGATACGCAGTATTTT. This codes for CASKYSSTDTQYF.